These T cell receptor beta chains were read from a single sample in a study of Graves' ophthalmopathy and Graves' hyperthyroidism. TCRdb fed the multiplex PCR reads into MiXCR, producing one record per CDR3 protein. Of 900,000 to 1,200,000 distinct CDR3 sequences in the sample, about 36% are singletons; the top ten hold roughly 10%. Material: peripheral blood or thyroid tissue (not recorded which). These receptors came from an adult man with Graves' hyperthyroidism. Both conserved end residues are part of each CDR3. A clone size is listed for some rows: how often the clone was seen (once, few, many), or a class if it is expanded.

CDR3 protein,V gene,clone size,J gene
CASSSQESSYEQYF,TRBV7-9,many,TRBJ2-7
CATSRDPRQGAKAGNTIYF,TRBV15,.,TRBJ1-3
CSTTGQFEAFF,TRBV20-1,.,TRBJ1-1
CAISEFGTPGVQYF,TRBV10-3,few,TRBJ2-7
CASSVRERQGATGANVLTF,TRBV2,many,TRBJ2-6
CANRDRSGTQYF,TRBV2,.,TRBJ2-5
CASSGLQGARFGYTF,TRBV19,many,TRBJ1-2
CASDYSGGDGYTF,TRBV2,many,TRBJ1-2
CASSFRQVDEKLFF,TRBV6-5,.,TRBJ1-4
CATSRMTGFGEQYF,TRBV15,.,TRBJ2-7
CASSAGLAVFYEQYF,TRBV10-2,.,TRBJ2-7
CASSATGAQPQHF,TRBV12-3/TRBV12-4,many,TRBJ1-5
CATSDVGGSGANVLTF,TRBV24-1,many,TRBJ2-6
CASSPPWGNTEAFF,TRBV5-1,many,TRBJ1-1
CASSPGVAETQYF,TRBV2,few,TRBJ2-5
CSAPTLPGTSGDANTGELFF,TRBV20-1,.,TRBJ2-2
CSVEMAGFYGYTF,TRBV29-1,.,TRBJ1-2
CAISDTAGYGYTF,TRBV10-3,.,TRBJ1-2
CSATEGANVLTF,TRBV20-1,.,TRBJ2-6
CASSAGLAGALPETQYF,TRBV9,many,TRBJ2-5
CASSESAGVNSPLHF,TRBV25-1,many,TRBJ1-6
CASSYLGVAFF,TRBV6-6,.,TRBJ1-1
CASSFRPPQKDQPQHF,TRBV27,.,TRBJ1-5
CAISGTSGTYEQYF,TRBV10-3,many,TRBJ2-7
CASSLAVAGGAREQYF,TRBV5-1,.,TRBJ2-7
CSARKTWRDRDYEQYF,TRBV20-1,.,TRBJ2-7
CAISRQGEGGTEAFF,TRBV10-3,.,TRBJ1-1
CASSLADSCEQYF,TRBV7-8,.,.
CASRPTGANVLTF,TRBV6-5,many,TRBJ2-6
CASNLRARSSTDTQYF,TRBV19,.,TRBJ2-3
CSVEFQDTTYEQYF,TRBV29-1,.,TRBJ2-7
CASSLPTSRGPEAFF,TRBV7-9,many,TRBJ1-1
CASSPGLAGVSAGELFF,TRBV5-6,few,TRBJ2-2